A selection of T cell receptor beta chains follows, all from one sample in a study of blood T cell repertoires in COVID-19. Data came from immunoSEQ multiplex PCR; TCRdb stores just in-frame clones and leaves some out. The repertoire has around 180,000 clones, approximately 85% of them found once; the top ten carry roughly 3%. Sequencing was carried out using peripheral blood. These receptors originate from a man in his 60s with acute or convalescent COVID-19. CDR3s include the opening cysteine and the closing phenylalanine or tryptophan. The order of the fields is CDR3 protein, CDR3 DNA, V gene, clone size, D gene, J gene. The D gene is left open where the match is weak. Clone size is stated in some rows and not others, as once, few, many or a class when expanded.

CDR3 protein: CASSAGTSGAILIEQYF; CDR3 DNA: TGTGCCAGTAGTGCCGGGACTAGCGGGGCTATACTGATCGAGCAGTACTTC; V gene: TRBV19; clone size: .; D gene: TRBD2; J gene: TRBJ2-7
CDR3 protein: CASSFRGFSNQPQHF; CDR3 DNA: TGTGCCAGCAGTTTCCGGGGGTTCAGCAATCAGCCCCAGCATTTT; V gene: TRBV28; clone size: once; D gene: .; J gene: TRBJ1-5
CDR3 protein: CASSPGQGAYEQYF; CDR3 DNA: TGCGCCAGCAGCCCCGGACAGGGGGCCTACGAGCAGTACTTC; V gene: TRBV5-1; clone size: .; D gene: TRBD1; J gene: TRBJ2-7
CDR3 protein: CASSRSGAVYEQYF; CDR3 DNA: TGTGCCAGCAGTCGAAGCGGGGCAGTCTACGAGCAGTACTTC; V gene: TRBV28; clone size: .; D gene: TRBD2; J gene: TRBJ2-7
CDR3 protein: CASRSDSRNTEAFF; CDR3 DNA: TGCGCCAGCAGATCAGATAGCAGGAACACTGAAGCTTTCTTT; V gene: TRBV4-3; clone size: once; D gene: .; J gene: TRBJ1-1
CDR3 protein: CATSDQTRDTGELFF; CDR3 DNA: TGTGCCACCAGTGATCAAACTAGGGACACCGGGGAGCTGTTTTTT; V gene: TRBV24-1; clone size: once; D gene: .; J gene: TRBJ2-2
CDR3 protein: CASSTGQGLGSPLHF; CDR3 DNA: TGTGCCAGCAGTACTGGACAGGGTTTAGGATCACCCCTCCACTTT; V gene: TRBV5-4; clone size: .; D gene: TRBD1; J gene: TRBJ1-6
CDR3 protein: CASSLRQYATNEKLFF; CDR3 DNA: TGTGCCAGCTCACTCCGACAGTATGCAACTAATGAAAAACTGTTTTTT; V gene: TRBV18; clone size: .; D gene: .; J gene: TRBJ1-4
CDR3 protein: CASSLSTVGGLSYEQYF; CDR3 DNA: TGTGCCAGCAGTTTATCGACGGTAGGGGGCCTCTCCTACGAGCAGTACTTC; V gene: TRBV27; clone size: .; D gene: TRBD1; J gene: TRBJ2-7
CDR3 protein: CASSFLAGYTEAFF; CDR3 DNA: TGTGCCAGCAGCTTCCTGGCAGGCTACACTGAAGCTTTCTTT; V gene: TRBV5-6; clone size: .; D gene: .; J gene: TRBJ1-1
CDR3 protein: CASNEQGFSYEQYF; CDR3 DNA: TGCGCCAGTAACGAACAGGGATTCTCCTACGAGCAGTACTTC; V gene: TRBV5-1; clone size: few; D gene: .; J gene: TRBJ2-7
CDR3 protein: CASSLSQSAPLHF; CDR3 DNA: TGTGCCAGCAGTCTCTCCCAATCGGCACCCCTCCACTTT; V gene: TRBV6-5; clone size: .; D gene: .; J gene: TRBJ1-6
CDR3 protein: CASSPPLAGGVNEQFF; CDR3 DNA: TGTGCCAGCAGCCCCCCCCTAGCGGGAGGGGTCAATGAGCAGTTCTTC; V gene: TRBV7-9; clone size: few; D gene: TRBD2; J gene: TRBJ2-1
CDR3 protein: CASSPDGSSYEQYF; CDR3 DNA: TGTGCCAGCTCGCCGGACGGGAGCTCCTACGAGCAGTACTTC; V gene: TRBV18; clone size: few; D gene: .; J gene: TRBJ2-7
CDR3 protein: CASSRDRDYNEQFF; CDR3 DNA: TGCGCCAGCAGCAGGGACAGGGATTACAATGAGCAGTTCTTC; V gene: TRBV4-1; clone size: .; D gene: TRBD1; J gene: TRBJ2-1
CDR3 protein: CASSFGDRGRDSYTF; CDR3 DNA: TGCGCCAGCAGCTTCGGGGACAGGGGGCGTGATAGCTACACCTTC; V gene: TRBV5-1; clone size: .; D gene: TRBD1; J gene: TRBJ1-2
CDR3 protein: CASSSEGRSSNQPQHF; CDR3 DNA: TGTGCCAGCAGTTCCGAGGGGAGGAGTAGCAATCAGCCCCAGCATTTT; V gene: TRBV28; clone size: .; D gene: .; J gene: TRBJ1-5